A selection of T cell receptor beta chains follows, all from one sample in a study of blood T cell repertoires in COVID-19. Profiling relied on immunoSEQ multiplex PCR, and the TCRdb table lists in-frame clones only, not all of them. This sample has about 300,000 clones; about nine tenths occur once, and the top ten carry over 3.5%. Sequenced sample: PBMCs or T cells enriched from blood (not recorded which). The receptor source for this set is a man aged 25-40 years who had recovered from COVID-19. Each CDR3 is given with its conserved first and last residue. Fields, in order: V gene, D gene, clone size, J gene, CDR3 DNA, CDR3 protein. D genes are given only for firm matches. Clone size is not always given. Where it is, it says once, few, many or a class for expanded clones.

V gene: TRBV2
D gene: NA
clone size: NA
J gene: TRBJ2-5
CDR3 DNA: TGTGCCAGGTCGGCCCCCGGGGGAGAGACCCAGTACTTC
CDR3 protein: CARSAPGGETQYF

V gene: TRBV2
D gene: TRBD2
clone size: NA
J gene: TRBJ2-7
CDR3 DNA: TGTGCCAGCAGTAGAGCTAGCGGGCCATCCTACGAGCAGTACTTC
CDR3 protein: CASSRASGPSYEQYF

V gene: TRBV6-1
D gene: TRBD1
clone size: NA
J gene: TRBJ2-2
CDR3 DNA: TGTGCCAGCAGTCAAGGGGGACAGGGCAAAACCGGGGAGCTGTTTTTT
CDR3 protein: CASSQGGQGKTGELFF

V gene: TRBV28
D gene: TRBD2
clone size: NA
J gene: TRBJ2-3
CDR3 DNA: TGTGCCAGCAGTTTATGGGGGACTAGCAAAACAGATACGCAGTATTTT
CDR3 protein: CASSLWGTSKTDTQYF

V gene: TRBV3-1/TRBV3-2
D gene: TRBD2
clone size: NA
J gene: TRBJ2-5
CDR3 DNA: TGTGCCAGCAGCCACGGGGGAGGGCAAGAGACCCAGTACTTC
CDR3 protein: CASSHGGGQETQYF

V gene: TRBV27
D gene: TRBD1
clone size: NA
J gene: TRBJ2-1
CDR3 DNA: TGTGCCAGCAGTTCCATCAGGGGGAAAGAACTGTTCTTC
CDR3 protein: CASSSIRGKELFF

V gene: TRBV11-2
D gene: NA
clone size: NA
J gene: TRBJ2-7
CDR3 DNA: TGTGCCAGCAGCTTAGATTCACCCCCCCTCCAGGGCTCCTACGAGCAGTACTTC
CDR3 protein: CASSLDSPPLQGSYEQYF

V gene: TRBV11-2
D gene: NA
clone size: few
J gene: TRBJ2-3
CDR3 DNA: TGTGCCAGCAGCTTAGAGGTACGAGAGACGCAGTATTTT
CDR3 protein: CASSLEVRETQYF

V gene: TRBV19
D gene: NA
clone size: NA
J gene: TRBJ2-7
CDR3 DNA: TGTGCCAGTAGTATTAGTCATCTTTACGAGCAGTACTTC
CDR3 protein: CASSISHLYEQYF

V gene: TRBV11-3
D gene: NA
clone size: NA
J gene: TRBJ2-1
CDR3 DNA: TGTGCCAGCAGCTCCTTCTCCGGTGAGCAGTTCTTC
CDR3 protein: CASSSFSGEQFF

V gene: TRBV28
D gene: TRBD1
clone size: NA
J gene: TRBJ1-2
CDR3 DNA: TGTGCCAGCAGTTGGGACAGGGCGTATGGCTACACCTTC
CDR3 protein: CASSWDRAYGYTF

V gene: TRBV29-1
D gene: TRBD2
clone size: NA
J gene: TRBJ2-3
CDR3 DNA: TGCAGCGGGGCGGGGGGCACAGATACGCAGTATTTT
CDR3 protein: CSGAGGTDTQYF

V gene: TRBV5-6
D gene: NA
clone size: once
J gene: TRBJ1-6
CDR3 DNA: TGTGCCAGCAGCTTTTCGGGTTCACCCCTCCACTTT
CDR3 protein: CASSFSGSPLHF

V gene: TRBV28
D gene: TRBD1
clone size: NA
J gene: TRBJ1-4
CDR3 DNA: TGTGCCAGCAGTGCCGGGGACAGGCTTAATGAAAAACTGTTTTTT
CDR3 protein: CASSAGDRLNEKLFF

V gene: TRBV5-1
D gene: TRBD1
clone size: few
J gene: TRBJ1-1
CDR3 DNA: TGCGCCAGCAGCCCCGGGGACAGGGGGCGCACTGAAGCTTTCTTT
CDR3 protein: CASSPGDRGRTEAFF

V gene: TRBV13
D gene: TRBD2
clone size: NA
J gene: TRBJ2-3
CDR3 DNA: TGTGCCAGCAGCCCGAGGACTAGCGGGAGGAACACAGATACGCAGTATTTT
CDR3 protein: CASSPRTSGRNTDTQYF

V gene: TRBV27
D gene: TRBD2
clone size: NA
J gene: TRBJ2-3
CDR3 DNA: TGTGCCAGCAGTTTATCCCCTAGCGGCACCACAGATACGCAGTATTTT
CDR3 protein: CASSLSPSGTTDTQYF

V gene: TRBV25-1
D gene: NA
clone size: NA
J gene: TRBJ2-3
CDR3 DNA: TGTGCCAGCAGTGGATTTTCTGGGGAGACAGATACGCAGTATTTT
CDR3 protein: CASSGFSGETDTQYF

V gene: TRBV3-1/TRBV3-2
D gene: TRBD2
clone size: NA
J gene: TRBJ2-1
CDR3 DNA: TGTGCCAGCAGCCAACTAGCGGGTAACGACAATGAGCAGTTCTTC
CDR3 protein: CASSQLAGNDNEQFF

V gene: TRBV7-9
D gene: TRBD2
clone size: once
J gene: TRBJ2-2
CDR3 DNA: TGTGCCAGCAGCTTAGCAGCGGGAGGCACCGGGGAGCTGTTTTTT
CDR3 protein: CASSLAAGGTGELFF

V gene: TRBV7-2
D gene: NA
clone size: NA
J gene: TRBJ2-7
CDR3 DNA: TGTGCCAGCAGCTTAGGAACAGTCTACGAGCAGTACTTC
CDR3 protein: CASSLGTVYEQYF

V gene: TRBV27
D gene: NA
clone size: NA
J gene: TRBJ2-1
CDR3 DNA: TGTGCCAGCAGCCAAGGGGTTAGCTCCTACAATGAGCAGTTCTTC
CDR3 protein: CASSQGVSSYNEQFF

V gene: TRBV18
D gene: TRBD1
clone size: once
J gene: TRBJ1-1
CDR3 DNA: TGTGCCAGCTCGGATTACGGGACAGGGGGCACTGAAGCTTTCTTT
CDR3 protein: CASSDYGTGGTEAFF

V gene: TRBV19
D gene: NA
clone size: NA
J gene: TRBJ2-7
CDR3 DNA: TGTGCCAGTAGTATAGCGGGTCCCGCCTACGAGCAGTACTTC
CDR3 protein: CASSIAGPAYEQYF

V gene: TRBV27
D gene: NA
clone size: NA
J gene: TRBJ2-2
CDR3 DNA: TGTGCCGTCACCGAGGGGGTGAACACCGGGGAGCTGTTTTTT
CDR3 protein: CAVTEGVNTGELFF

V gene: TRBV10-2
D gene: NA
clone size: few
J gene: TRBJ1-6
CDR3 DNA: TGCGCCAGCAGGGGTGGGACAAAATATAATTCACCCCTCCACTTT
CDR3 protein: CASRGGTKYNSPLHF

V gene: TRBV30
D gene: TRBD2
clone size: NA
J gene: TRBJ2-3
CDR3 DNA: TGTGCCTGGAGTGTTACTAGCGGGAGAACAGATACGCAGTATTTT
CDR3 protein: CAWSVTSGRTDTQYF

V gene: TRBV6-1
D gene: TRBD1
clone size: NA
J gene: TRBJ2-5
CDR3 DNA: TGTGCCAGCAGTGAACTTACAGGGGGACAAGAGACCCAGTACTTC
CDR3 protein: CASSELTGGQETQYF

V gene: TRBV30
D gene: TRBD1
clone size: NA
J gene: TRBJ1-2
CDR3 DNA: TGTGCCTGGTCGACAGGGTGGTTTTATGGCTACACCTTC
CDR3 protein: CAWSTGWFYGYTF

V gene: TRBV7-9
D gene: NA
clone size: NA
J gene: TRBJ1-4
CDR3 DNA: TGTGCCAGCAGCGCGACAGCAACTAATGAAAAACTGTTTTTT
CDR3 protein: CASSATATNEKLFF

V gene: TRBV10-3
D gene: NA
clone size: NA
J gene: TRBJ2-1
CDR3 DNA: TGTGCCATCAGCGCGGGACAGTACTCCTACAATGAGCAGTTCTTC
CDR3 protein: CAISAGQYSYNEQFF

V gene: TRBV30
D gene: NA
clone size: NA
J gene: TRBJ1-1
CDR3 DNA: TGTGCCTGGAGTGTAACGGGGTTCGACACTGAAGCTTTCTTT
CDR3 protein: CAWSVTGFDTEAFF

V gene: TRBV10-2
D gene: NA
clone size: NA
J gene: TRBJ2-2
CDR3 DNA: TGCGCCAGCAGTGTGGGCAGGGTTGGGGAGCTGTTTTTT
CDR3 protein: CASSVGRVGELFF

V gene: TRBV7-9
D gene: TRBD1
clone size: NA
J gene: TRBJ1-6
CDR3 DNA: TGTGCCAGCAGTGCGACAGGGGGCGATTCACCCCTCCACTTT
CDR3 protein: CASSATGGDSPLHF

V gene: TRBV24-1
D gene: NA
clone size: once
J gene: TRBJ1-1
CDR3 DNA: TGTGCCACCGTCGGACAGCCGAACACTGAAGCTTTCTTT
CDR3 protein: CATVGQPNTEAFF

V gene: TRBV3-1/TRBV3-2
D gene: TRBD2
clone size: NA
J gene: TRBJ2-5
CDR3 DNA: TGTGCCAGCAGCCAAGTCTTGGCTAGCGGGAAAGAGACCCAGTACTTC
CDR3 protein: CASSQVLASGKETQYF

V gene: TRBV5-1
D gene: NA
clone size: few
J gene: TRBJ2-7
CDR3 DNA: TGCGCCAGCGAAATTTCTCCGGGAGCGGGCGAGCAGTACTTC
CDR3 protein: CASEISPGAGEQYF

V gene: TRBV27
D gene: TRBD2
clone size: NA
J gene: TRBJ2-7
CDR3 DNA: TGTGCCAGCAGCTACGGGACTAGCGGGGTGGACGAGCAGTACTTC
CDR3 protein: CASSYGTSGVDEQYF

V gene: TRBV29-1
D gene: TRBD1
clone size: NA
J gene: TRBJ2-1
CDR3 DNA: TGCAGCGCTGACGGACAGGTCTCCTACAATGAGCAGTTCTTC
CDR3 protein: CSADGQVSYNEQFF

V gene: TRBV30
D gene: NA
clone size: NA
J gene: TRBJ1-2
CDR3 DNA: TGTGCCTGGAGTCCCCAGGGGAGCTATGGCTACACCTTC
CDR3 protein: CAWSPQGSYGYTF

V gene: TRBV6-4
D gene: NA
clone size: NA
J gene: TRBJ2-1
CDR3 DNA: TGTGCCAGCAGCACCTTGGGGGGAAGGGATGAGCAGTTCTTC
CDR3 protein: CASSTLGGRDEQFF

V gene: TRBV30
D gene: TRBD1
clone size: NA
J gene: TRBJ2-5
CDR3 DNA: TGTGCCTGGGACAGGGGGCAAGAGACCCAGTACTTC
CDR3 protein: CAWDRGQETQYF

V gene: TRBV24-1
D gene: NA
clone size: NA
J gene: TRBJ1-5
CDR3 DNA: TGTGCCACCCATACAGGGAAGGCCAATCAGCCCCAGCATTTT
CDR3 protein: CATHTGKANQPQHF